Detailed here is one TCR beta chain. This sample was included in a study of OX40 agonist ivuxolimab in advanced cancers. Profiling relied on immunoSEQ multiplex PCR, and the TCRdb table lists in-frame clones only, not all of them. The data contain 70,000 to 100,000 clones, 70% to 90% of them singletons. Germline values: CDR1 SQVTM, CDR2 ANQGSEA. After removal of 4 bases from V and 0 bases from J, the junction contained 12 bases not matched to a gene. The CDR3 loop spans 16 amino acids. The TCR comes from an adult with an advanced solid tumor such as melanoma, head and neck, liver or kidney cancer. The sequencing here drew on CD4+ or CD8+ T cells sorted from blood, taken in a trial of the OX40 agonist ivuxolimab. The chain is built from TRBV29-1 and TRBJ2-7; 7 nucleotides match TRBD1. CDR3 residues: CSVGRSRDSLSYEQYF. CDR3 in DNA: TGCAGCGTTGGTCGATCCCGGGACAGCCTCTCCTACGAGCAGTACTTC.